Each of the 4 T cell receptor beta chains below was sequenced from the same sample in a study of shared clonotypes between healthy human individuals. Naive-designated CD8 cells lacked CD45RO, were positively enriched for CCR7, and omitted terminally differentiated effector memory CD45RA+ cells. TCRdb's copy holds only in-frame clones and misses some; the assay was immunoSEQ multiplex PCR. Seen here are about 870,000 clones, over 90% observed once, and the top ten hold 24%. Sequenced input: naive CD8+ T cells sorted from blood. These receptors all come from a man between 25 and 39 years old in good health.

This clone has only one observation. The chain uses TRBV7-2 and TRBJ1-5; D is ambiguous. V lost 5 bases, J lost 0 bases, and 11 bases lay in between. Per germline, CDR1 SGHTA and CDR2 FQGNSA. This CDR3 has 15 residues. The CDR3 loop reads CASSLDPVSNQPQHF. The DNA for the CDR3 is TGTGCCAGCAGCCTAGACCCCGTTAGCAATCAGCCCCAGCATTTT.

This rearrangement joins TRBV7-9 to TRBJ2-1; 11 bases are shared with TRBD2. This CDR3 spans 16 amino acids. CDR1 and CDR2 from the germline V gene are SEHNR and FQNEAQ (reference sequence). Trimming cost V 3 bases and J 15 bases; bases outside gene matches: 16. Here the CDR3 reads CASSFAQGLADLIRFF. The CDR3 DNA reads as TGTGCCAGCAGCTTCGCACAGGGACTAGCGGACCTAATAAGGTTCTTC.

Details on this clone: The identical CDR3 is also encoded by other nucleotide sequences in the sample. V gene TRBV10-2 combines with J gene TRBJ2-7; D is uncertain. V dropped 0 bases and J dropped 4 bases, with 4 bases sitting between them. Germline CDR1 reads WSHSY; CDR2 reads SAAADI. CDR3 length: 12 amino acids. The CDR3 DNA sequence: TGCGCCAGCAGTGAGTCTGGATACGAGCAGTACTTC. Translating gives CASSESGYEQYF.

As regards this clone: The sample holds other DNA sequences that translate to the same CDR3. The chain uses TRBV6-5 and TRBJ1-1; D is ambiguous. This CDR3 contains 13 residues. Trimming pared 3 bases from V and 0 bases from J, leaving 5 bases between. Germline CDR1 is MNHEY and CDR2 is SVGAGI. The CDR3 bases are TGTGCCAGCAGTTATGGGATGAACACTGAAGCTTTCTTT. Translated, it gives CASSYGMNTEAFF.